This T cell receptor beta chain was captured in a study of blood T cell repertoires in COVID-19. Whole-study context: Acute-phase and convalescent COVID-19 samples originated in the United States, Italy and Spain. The cDNA or gDNA used as material had been derived from T cells, B-cell-depleted T cells, or PBMCs.

Per the authors' pipeline: It was from reference gene primer amplification that nucleated cell counts were estimated. Produced via immunoSEQ multiplex PCR; TCRdb's table is partial and in-frame only. V and J calls and clone size follow that table, whereas D and trimming were derived from the DNA. The sample lists around 310,000 clones; around 91% were seen once. The CDR3 is made up of 14 amino acids. Per the germline V gene, CDR1 is SGHRS and CDR2 is YFSETQ. Trimming removed 5 bases at V and 0 bases at J, with 11 bases between. The rearrangement joins TRBV5-1 to TRBJ2-5, with unresolved D. The origin of this receptor is a woman aged 60-75 years with acute or convalescent COVID-19. The source material was peripheral blood. The CDR3 sequence is CASRGGSYQETQYF. CDR3 bases: TGCGCCAGCAGAGGCGGTTCTTACCAAGAGACCCAGTACTTC.